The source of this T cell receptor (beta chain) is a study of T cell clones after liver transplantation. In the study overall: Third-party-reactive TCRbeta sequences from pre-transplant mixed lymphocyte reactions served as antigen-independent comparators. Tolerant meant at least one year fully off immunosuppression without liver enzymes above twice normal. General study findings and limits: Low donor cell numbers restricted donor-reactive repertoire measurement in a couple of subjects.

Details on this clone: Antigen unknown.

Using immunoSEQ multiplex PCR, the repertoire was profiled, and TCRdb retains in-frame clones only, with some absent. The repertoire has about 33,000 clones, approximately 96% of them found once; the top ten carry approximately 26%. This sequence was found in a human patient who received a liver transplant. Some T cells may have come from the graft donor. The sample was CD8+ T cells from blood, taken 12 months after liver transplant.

CDR3 coding DNA: TGTGCCAGCAGCTCGACTGGTAAATCCTACAATGAGCAGTTCTTC. This gives the protein CASSSTGKSYNEQFF. This chain joins TRBV11-2 and TRBJ2-1; no clear D. The CDR3 sequence is 15 residues long. Germline V gene lookup returns CDR1 SGHAT and CDR2 FQNNGV. The germline V and J ends were trimmed by 4 bases and 1 base, with 11 bases remaining between them.